The subject of this entry is one T cell receptor (beta chain). Its matching antigen is unknown. Sequenced by immunoSEQ multiplex PCR; TCRdb stores in-frame clones only, minus some. The sample holds some 150,000 clones; about 86% are singletons and the top ten take about 4.9%. The data derive from a study of T cell responses to AZD1222 COVID-19 vaccine. V gave up 4 bases and J gave up 6 bases; unmatched junction bases: 9. Germline V CDR1 and CDR2: SGHRS, YFSETQ. The CDR3 is 14 residues long. The study's findings and limits: Nearly half of spike-specific TCRs reportedly target variant regions that are unmutated in the B.1.351 and B.1.1.7 variants. The repertoires were collected only after the peak T cell response. Vaccine-associated CD4 TCRs spanned spike, dominant at 160-218 and 743-854. Spike-specific TCR depth and breadth grew after two AZD1222 doses.

The material was peripheral blood, obtained 28 days after the second AZD1222 dose. J is TRBJ1-2 and V is TRBV5-1; TRBD1 matches 7 bases. The TCR originated in an adult who received the AZD1222 COVID-19 vaccine. The CDR3 bases are TGCGCCAGCAGCAGCCCGGGACAGTATAATGGCTACACCTTC. As protein: CASSSPGQYNGYTF. The entire variable domain, with the rest obtained from reference TRBV5-1 and TRBJ1-2, is as follows: KAGVTQTPRYLIKTRGQQVTLSCSPISGHRSVSWYQQTPGQGLQFLFEYFSETQRNKGNFPGRFSGRQFSNSRSEMNVSTLELGDSALYLCASSSPGQYNGYTFGSGTRLTVV.